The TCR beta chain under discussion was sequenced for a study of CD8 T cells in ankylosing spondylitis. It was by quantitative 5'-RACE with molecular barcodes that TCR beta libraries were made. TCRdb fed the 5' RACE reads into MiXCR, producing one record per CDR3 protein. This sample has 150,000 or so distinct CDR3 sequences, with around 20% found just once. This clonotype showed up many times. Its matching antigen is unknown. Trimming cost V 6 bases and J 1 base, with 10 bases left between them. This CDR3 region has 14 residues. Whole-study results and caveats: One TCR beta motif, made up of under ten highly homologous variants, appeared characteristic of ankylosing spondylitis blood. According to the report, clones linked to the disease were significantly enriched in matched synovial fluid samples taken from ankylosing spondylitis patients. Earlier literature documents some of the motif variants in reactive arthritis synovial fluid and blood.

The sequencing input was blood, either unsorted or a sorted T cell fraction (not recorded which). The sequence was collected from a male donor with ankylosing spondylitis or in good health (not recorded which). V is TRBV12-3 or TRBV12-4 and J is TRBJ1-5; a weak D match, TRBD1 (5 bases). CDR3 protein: CASSGTESNQPQHF. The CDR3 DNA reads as TGTGCCAGCAGCGGGACGGAGAGCAATCAGCCCCAGCATTTT.